The 11 T cell receptor beta chains below were found in one sample sequenced in a study of blood T cell repertoires in COVID-19. Data came from immunoSEQ multiplex PCR; TCRdb stores just in-frame clones and leaves some out. The sample lists over 150,000 clones, 80% to 90% seen once, with about 2.7% in the top ten. Sequenced material: peripheral blood. Receptors were obtained from a woman aged 80 or over with COVID-19, enrolled during active disease.

The chain recombines TRBV7-9 with TRBJ2-5; the D is unclear. This CDR3 spans 15 amino acids. CDR1 and CDR2 from the germline V gene are SEHNR and FQNEAQ (reference sequence). V lost 5 bases, J lost 2 bases, and 15 bases lay in between. This chain's CDR3 is CASSLPLRRQETQYF. DNA of the CDR3: TGTGCCAGCAGCCTCCCTTTACGGAGACAAGAGACCCAGTACTTC.

The chain has TRBV3-1 (or the pseudogene TRBV3-2) and TRBJ2-1; 9 bases are shared with TRBD2. Per germline, CDR1 LGHDT and CDR2 YNNKEL (reference sequence). This CDR3 has 14 amino acids. With V trimmed by 6 bases and J by 4 bases, 4 bases remained unmatched. The CDR3 sequence: CASRLGLAYNEQFF. The CDR3 nucleotides are TGTGCCAGCAGGCTGGGACTAGCTTACAATGAGCAGTTCTTC.

This sequence joins TRBV3-1 (or the pseudogene TRBV3-2) and TRBJ1-6; 8 bases fit TRBD1. Unmatched junction bases numbered 4, after V lost 1 base and J lost 8 bases. The germline CDR1 and CDR2 sequences are LGHDT and YNNKEL (reference sequence). The CDR3 spans 15 residues. CDR3 amino acids: CASSQGQGWYSPLHF. In DNA form, the CDR3 reads TGTGCCAGCAGCCAAGGACAGGGGTGGTATTCACCCCTCCACTTT.

V usage is TRBV9 and J usage is TRBJ2-3, with 13 bases aligning to TRBD2. From germline, CDR1 is SGDLS and CDR2 YYNGEE. The CDR3 has 16 residues. With V trimmed by 4 bases and J by 4 bases, 6 bases remained unmatched. The CDR3 nucleotides read TGTGCCAGCAGCAGACGACTAGCGGGGGGTCCAGATACGCAGTATTTT. Its translation is CASSRRLAGGPDTQYF. Full variable domain (rest looked up from reference TRBV9 and TRBJ2-3): DSGVTQTPKHLITATGQRVTLRCSPRSGDLSVYWYQQSLDQGLQFLIQYYNGEERAKGNILERFSAQQFPDLHSELNLSSLELGDSALYFCASSRRLAGGPDTQYFGPGTRLTVL.

J is TRBJ2-7 and V is TRBV7-6; 7 nucleotides agree with TRBD2. CDR3 length equals 12 residues. Trimming cost V 5 bases and J 4 bases; bases outside gene matches: 2. Germline V gene sequence: CDR1 SGHVS, CDR2 FNYEAQ. The CDR3 sequence: CASSARGYEQYF. The CDR3 bases are TGTGCCAGCAGCGCGCGGGGGTACGAGCAGTACTTC.

V is TRBV5-5 and J is TRBJ2-5; D unresolved. From germline, CDR1 is SGHKS and CDR2 YYEKEE (reference sequence). With 1 base removed from V and 5 bases from J, the gap between germline ends came to 12 bases. The CDR3 consists of 14 residues. The CDR3 nucleotides are TGTGCCAGCAGCTTGCTGGCGGCGTGGGAGACCCAGTACTTC. Translating gives CASSLLAAWETQYF. The whole variable domain, filled in from reference TRBV5-5 and TRBJ2-5, reads DAGVTQSPTHLIKTRGQQVTLRCSPISGHKSVSWYQQVLGQGPQFIFQYYEKEERGRGNFPDRFSARQFPNYSSELNVNALLLGDSALYLCASSLLAAWETQYFGPGTRLLVL.

The chain employs TRBV3-1 (or the pseudogene TRBV3-2) and TRBJ1-1; weak D call: TRBD1 (5 bases). CDR1 is LGHDT, CDR2 YNNKEL, per germline (reference sequence). The ends were cut back, 1 base at V and 3 bases at J, with 12 bases in the middle. The CDR3 spans 15 residues. CDR3 sequence: CASSQGQGWDTEAFF. For the CDR3, the DNA is TGTGCCAGCAGCCAAGGCCAGGGTTGGGACACTGAAGCTTTCTTT.

J is TRBJ2-2 and V is TRBV5-6; D is undetermined. V was cut by 4 bases and J by 7 bases, with 5 bases left in between. This CDR3 comprises 11 residues. From germline, CDR1 is SGHDT and CDR2 YYEEEE. CDR3 loop: CASSRGGELFF. The DNA for the CDR3 is TGTGCCAGCAGCCGAGGCGGGGAGCTGTTTTTT.

The chain uses TRBV30 and TRBJ1-4; 8 positions agree with TRBD1. CDR3 length equals 14 residues. Trimming at V came to 0 bases and at J to 5 bases, leaving 2 bases not matched to a gene. The germline gives CDR1 GTSNPN, CDR2 SVGIG (reference sequence). The CDR3 loop reads CAWSVRTGNEKLFF. The CDR3, as DNA: TGTGCCTGGAGTGTACGGACAGGGAATGAAAAACTGTTTTTT.

The rearrangement joins TRBV5-4 to TRBJ2-7, with a weak D call TRBD1 (6 bases). Trimming shortened V by 2 bases and J by 6 bases, and 15 bases separated the two germline ends. This CDR3 is 14 amino acids long. CDR1 SGHNT and CDR2 YYREEE come from the germline V gene (reference sequence). CDR3 residues: CASSLTKGHSEQYF. CDR3 in DNA: TGTGCCAGCAGCTTAACGAAGGGACACTCCGAGCAGTACTTC.

The chain uses TRBV28 and TRBJ2-1; 7 bases map to TRBD2. The germline gives CDR1 MDHEN, CDR2 SYDVKM. The V segment lost 4 bases and the J segment 2 bases; nucleotides outside the gene matches: 2. CDR3 length: 14 residues. CDR3 protein: CASSSGTTYNEQFF. The CDR3 coding sequence is TGTGCCAGCAGTTCCGGGACTACCTACAATGAGCAGTTCTTC.